This record looks at one T cell receptor (beta chain) sequence and its context. What it recognizes is unknown. At one of its ends the junction is not consistent with the germline gene, which may arise from a read error. This sample is drawn from a study of human T cells and chemical hapten exposure. The authors' processing: Samples had a median of around 100,000 TCRs, ranging roughly 23,224 to 700,000. One entry per CDR3 protein results from TCRdb running MiXCR on the RACE reads. The V and J calls shown here were made by TCRdb, not taken from the authors' results. The table has fewer than 100,000 distinct CDR3 sequences, around 9.3% seen once; the top ten hold about 1.8%. CDR1 and CDR2 from the germline V gene are SGHNT and YENEEA. The CDR3 consists of 16 residues. Time point reported: healthy volunteer bleed at 6 weeks. Before extraction, the whole blood was not fractionated, and total RNA was taken from it.

Study-level points and caveats: TCRs whose frequency exceeded 1 in 1000 remained the same following DPC sensitization.

The chain employs TRBV11-3 and TRBJ1-2; D may be TRBD1 (6 bases). The sequence was obtained from a female donor in good health. Some clones in this sample may be carry-over from other donors' samples. Sequenced material: whole blood. CDR3 coding DNA: TGTGCCAGCAGCATAGAGGGGGGAGCCTTGACCTATGGCTACACCTTC. Protein sequence: CASSIEGGALTYGYTF.